The present T cell receptor beta chain was sequenced within a study of control samples from healthy donors and cancer patients (dated by TCRdb to about 2020). Libraries came from the immunoSEQ multiplex PCR assay. Sourced from immuneACCESS, this table was stored by TCRdb with only in-frame sequences that have V and J called. A share of the clones is absent; for the studies checked, an unresolved V gene accounts for under half, and the remainder has no known explanation. Across this sample there are about 84,000 clones, with roughly 91% seen only once. The ten largest clones take up under 20% of the sample. From a lookup of the germline V gene, CDR1 and CDR2 are KGHSH and LQKENI. Here V drops 6 bases and J drops 4 bases, and the junction holds 5 bases not matched to any gene. The CDR3 sequence holds 14 residues, the cysteine and phenylalanine included. Just CDR3 DNA is preserved here, 42 bases in frame from base 1.

Of note for this clone: This receptor's antigen is unknown. Base qualities are not recorded, but no much larger clone differs from it by a single base.

The sequenced sample consisted of blood. This sequence uses TRBV18 and TRBJ1-1; TRBD1 agrees with 10 junctional bases. This receptor was taken from a man over 45 in good health. This receptor has the CDR3 CASSPGQGGTEAFF. The DNA sequence is as follows: TGTGCCAGCTCCCCCGGACAGGGGGGCACTGAAGCTTTCTTT.